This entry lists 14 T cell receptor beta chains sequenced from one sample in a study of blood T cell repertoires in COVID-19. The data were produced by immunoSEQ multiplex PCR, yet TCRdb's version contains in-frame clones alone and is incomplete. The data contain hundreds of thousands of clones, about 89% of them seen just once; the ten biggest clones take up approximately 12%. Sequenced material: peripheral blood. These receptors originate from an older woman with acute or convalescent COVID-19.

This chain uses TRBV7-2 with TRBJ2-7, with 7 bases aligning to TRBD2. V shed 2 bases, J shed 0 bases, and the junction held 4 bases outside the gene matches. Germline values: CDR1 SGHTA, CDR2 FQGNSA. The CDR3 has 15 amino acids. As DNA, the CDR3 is TGTGCCAGCAGCTTATCAGCGGGGAGCTCCTACGAGCAGTACTTC. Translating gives CASSLSAGSSYEQYF.

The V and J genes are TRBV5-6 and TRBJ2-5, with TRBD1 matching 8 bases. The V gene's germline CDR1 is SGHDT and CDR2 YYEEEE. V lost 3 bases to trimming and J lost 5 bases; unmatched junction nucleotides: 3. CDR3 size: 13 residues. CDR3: CASSSTGVETQYF. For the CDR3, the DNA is TGTGCCAGCAGCTCGACAGGGGTGGAGACCCAGTACTTC.

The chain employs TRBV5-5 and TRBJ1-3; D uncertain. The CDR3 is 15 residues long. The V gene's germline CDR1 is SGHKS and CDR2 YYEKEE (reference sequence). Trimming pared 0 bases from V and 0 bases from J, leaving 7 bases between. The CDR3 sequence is CASSLDQVSGNTIYF. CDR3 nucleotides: TGTGCCAGCAGCTTGGATCAGGTCTCTGGAAACACCATATATTTT.

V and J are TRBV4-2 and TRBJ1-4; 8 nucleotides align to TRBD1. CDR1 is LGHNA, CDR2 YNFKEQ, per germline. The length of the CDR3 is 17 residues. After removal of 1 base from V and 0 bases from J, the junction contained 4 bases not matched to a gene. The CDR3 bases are TGTGCCAGCAGCCAAGTCGGGACAGGCGCAACTAATGAAAAACTGTTTTTT. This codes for CASSQVGTGATNEKLFF.

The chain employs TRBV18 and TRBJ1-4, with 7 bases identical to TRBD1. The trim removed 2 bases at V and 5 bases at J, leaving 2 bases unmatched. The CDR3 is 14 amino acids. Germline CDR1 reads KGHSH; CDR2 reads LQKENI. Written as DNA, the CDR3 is TGTGCCAGCTCACCATCACAGGGGAATGAAAAACTGTTTTTT. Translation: CASSPSQGNEKLFF.

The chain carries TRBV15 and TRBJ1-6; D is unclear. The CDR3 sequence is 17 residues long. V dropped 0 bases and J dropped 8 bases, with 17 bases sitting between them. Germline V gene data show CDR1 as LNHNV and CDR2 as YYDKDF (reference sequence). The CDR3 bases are TGTGCCACCAGCAGAGATCTGGCGCCCACACGGGATTCACCCCTCCACTTT. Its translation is CATSRDLAPTRDSPLHF.

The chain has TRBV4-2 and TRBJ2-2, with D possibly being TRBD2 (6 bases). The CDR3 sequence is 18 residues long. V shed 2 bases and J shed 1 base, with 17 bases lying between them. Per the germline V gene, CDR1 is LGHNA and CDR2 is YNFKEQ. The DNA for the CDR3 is TGTGCCAGCAGCCAACTGGGCGTGGGGGGAGGGAACACCGGGGAGCTGTTTTTT. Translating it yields CASSQLGVGGGNTGELFF.

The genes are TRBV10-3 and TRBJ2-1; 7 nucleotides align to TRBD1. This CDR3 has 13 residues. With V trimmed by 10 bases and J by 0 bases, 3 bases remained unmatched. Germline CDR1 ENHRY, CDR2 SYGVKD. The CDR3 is CASQGDSYNEQFF. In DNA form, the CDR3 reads TGTGCCAGCCAGGGGGACTCCTACAATGAGCAGTTCTTC.

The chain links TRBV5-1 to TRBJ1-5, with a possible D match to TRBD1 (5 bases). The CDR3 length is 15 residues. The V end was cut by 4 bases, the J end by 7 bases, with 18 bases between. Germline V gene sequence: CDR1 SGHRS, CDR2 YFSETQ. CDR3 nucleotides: TGCGCCAGCAGCACGACCCGGGGGAAGGGACAGCCCCAGCATTTT. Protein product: CASSTTRGKGQPQHF.

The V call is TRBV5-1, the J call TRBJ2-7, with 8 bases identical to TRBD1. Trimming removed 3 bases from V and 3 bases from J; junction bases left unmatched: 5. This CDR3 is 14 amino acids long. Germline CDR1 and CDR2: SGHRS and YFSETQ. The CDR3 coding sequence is TGCGCCAGCAGCTCTACCGGGACAGGCTACGAGCAGTACTTC. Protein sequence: CASSSTGTGYEQYF.

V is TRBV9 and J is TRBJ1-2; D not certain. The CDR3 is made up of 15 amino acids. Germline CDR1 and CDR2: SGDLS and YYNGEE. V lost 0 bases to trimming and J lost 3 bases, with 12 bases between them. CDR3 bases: TGTGCCAGCAGCGTAGGCTCTGGGCTTTACTATGGCTACACCTTC. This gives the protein CASSVGSGLYYGYTF.

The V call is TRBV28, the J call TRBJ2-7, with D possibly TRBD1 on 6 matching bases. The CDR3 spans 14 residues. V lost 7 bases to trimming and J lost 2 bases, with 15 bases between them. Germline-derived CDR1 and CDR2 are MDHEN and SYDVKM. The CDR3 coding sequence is TGTGCCAGCATCTTCCGGGACATTCCCTACGAGCAGTACTTC. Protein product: CASIFRDIPYEQYF.

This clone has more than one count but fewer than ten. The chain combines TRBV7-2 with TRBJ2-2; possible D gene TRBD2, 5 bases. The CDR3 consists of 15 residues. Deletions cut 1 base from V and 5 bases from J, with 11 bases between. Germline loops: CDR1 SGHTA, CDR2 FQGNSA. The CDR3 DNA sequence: TGTGCCAGCAGCTTAGTTACTAGTGGGACCGGGGAGCTGTTTTTT. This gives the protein CASSLVTSGTGELFF.

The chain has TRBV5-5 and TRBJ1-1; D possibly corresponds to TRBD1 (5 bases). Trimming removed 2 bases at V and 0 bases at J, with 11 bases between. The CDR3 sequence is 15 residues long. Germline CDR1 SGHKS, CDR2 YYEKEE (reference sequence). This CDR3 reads CASSLGVFMNTEAFF. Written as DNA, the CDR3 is TGTGCCAGCAGCTTAGGGGTCTTCATGAACACTGAAGCTTTCTTT. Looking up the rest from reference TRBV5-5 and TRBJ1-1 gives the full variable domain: DAGVTQSPTHLIKTRGQQVTLRCSPISGHKSVSWYQQVLGQGPQFIFQYYEKEERGRGNFPDRFSARQFPNYSSELNVNALLLGDSALYLCASSLGVFMNTEAFFGQGTRLTVV.